The rows below give T cell receptor beta chains drawn from one sample of a study of tumor and adjacent non-tumor tissue in lung cancer. TCRdb processed the multiplex PCR reads anew with MiXCR; each CDR3 protein has one entry. The table has about 80,000 distinct CDR3 sequences, 70% to 90% seen once. Source material: distant non-tumor lung tissue. The receptor set was obtained from a man between 60 and 75 years old with non-small cell lung cancer. The CDR3 runs from the conserved cysteine through the conserved F or W. D genes are given only for firm matches. Only part of the rows carry a size: once, few, many, or a class if the clone is expanded.

v_call	d_call	j_call	clone_size	cdr3_aa	cdr3_nt
TRBV20-1	-	TRBJ2-5	-	CSAKIPQWVTQGTQYF	TGCAGTGCGAAAATCCCCCAGTGGGTAACCCAAGGGACCCAGTACTTC
TRBV5-1	-	TRBJ2-7	-	CASSRGSSSYEQYF	TGCGCCAGCTCCCGGGGGTCAAGCTCCTACGAGCAGTACTTC
TRBV5-1	TRBD2	TRBJ2-5	-	CASSLAVSGSGETQNF	TGCGCCAGCAGCTTGGCAGTTAGCGGGAGTGGTGAGACCCAGAACTTC
TRBV11-3	TRBD1	TRBJ1-2	-	CASSLEGGGGIYGYTF	TGTGCCAGCAGCTTAGAGGGAGGAGGGGGCATATATGGCTACACCTTC
TRBV6-5	-	TRBJ2-1	many	CASSQGPLIVF	TGTGCCAGCAGCCAAGGCCCCCTTATAGTCTTC
TRBV4-3	-	TRBJ2-6	-	CANSQEAVSGANVMTF	TGCGCCAACAGCCAAGAGGCGGTGTCTGGGGCCAACGTCATGACTTTT
TRBV9	-	TRBJ2-1	once	CASSVEVRAGDENEQFF	TGTGCCAGCAGCGTAGAAGTTAGGGCAGGAGACGAAAATGAGCAATTCTTC
TRBV20-1	TRBD2	TRBJ2-3	-	CSASAFSGACTDTQYF	TGCAGTGCTAGCGCCTTTAGCGGGGCTTGCACAGATACTCAGTATTTT
TRBV20-1	-	TRBJ1-3	-	CSATVIDTIYF	TGTAGTGCTACAGTCATAGACACCATATATTTT
TRBV7-9	-	TRBJ1-5	-	CASSVGDRPQLF	TGTGCCAGCAGCGTTGGCGACCGTCCCCAGCTTTTT
TRBV11-2	-	TRBJ1-2	-	CACSLEAEIGGFTF	TGTGCCTGCAGCTTAGAAGCAGAGATCGGAGGCTTCACCTTC
TRBV11-3	-	TRBJ2-1	-	CASSLVGTNGKEKQFF	TGTGCCAGCAGCTTAGTTGGGACCAACGGGAAGGAGAAGCAGTTCTTC
TRBV11-2	-	TRBJ2-5	-	CDSSYGQVHETQYF	TGTGACAGCAGCTATGGTCAGGTCCATGAGACCCAGTACTTC
TRBV20-1	-	TRBJ1-5	many	CSAFNRFDQPQHF	TGCAGTGCGTTTAACAGGTTCGATCAGCCCCAGCATTTT
TRBV6-5	-	TRBJ2-7	-	CASSYQGNDGNEQYF	TGTGCCAGCAGTTACCAGGGGAATGACGGCAACGAGCAGTACTTC
TRBV11-2	TRBD1	TRBJ2-6	-	CASSLGPKDRPSEANVLTF	TGTGCAAGCAGCTTAGGTCCAAAGGACAGGCCCTCTGAGGCCAACGTCCTGACTTTC
TRBV7-9	TRBD2	TRBJ2-5	-	CANSLTEAGRLGTQYF	TGTGCCAACAGCTTAACGGAAGCGGGGCGGCTGGGTACCCAGTACTTC
TRBV12-3/TRBV12-4	-	TRBJ1-1	many	CASRNTEAFF	TGTGCCAGCCGGAACACTGAAGCTTTCTTT
TRBV6-5	-	TRBJ2-6	-	CASSFGTWGSGTNVLTF	TGTGCCAGCAGTTTCGGGACATGGGGTTCTGGGACCAACGTCCTGACTTTC
TRBV6-4	-	TRBJ1-1	-	CVSSVAGDRTEAFF	TGTGTCAGCAGTGTGGCAGGGGATCGGACTGAAGCTTTCTTT
TRBV6-6	-	TRBJ1-5	-	CSSTYNHNNQPQHF	TGTTCCAGCACTTACAATCACAACAATCAGCCCCAGCATTTT
TRBV11-1	-	TRBJ2-5	-	CASSFIPGGVTQYF	TGTGCCAGCAGCTTTATACCGGGTGGAGTGACCCAGTACTTT
TRBV11-2	-	TRBJ2-5	-	CASSSMGGPKETQYF	TGTGCCAGCAGCTCAATGGGGGGGCCAAAGGAGACCCAATACTTC
TRBV11-3	-	TRBJ2-1	-	CASSSLVGGPGNEQFF	TGTGCCAGCAGCTCCCTAGTGGGGGGGCCGGGGAATGAGCAGTTCTTT
TRBV11-3	-	TRBJ2-3	few	CASSLVQTDTQYF	TGTGCCAGCAGCTTAGTCCAGACAGATACGCAGTATTTT
TRBV20-1	-	TRBJ2-7	-	CSVRKEGPYEQYF	TGCAGTGTTAGAAAAGAGGGACCCTACGAGCAGTACTTC
TRBV11-3	-	TRBJ2-3	-	CTSSLVAGRRSDTQYF	TGTACCAGCAGCTTAGTCGCCGGGCGGCGGTCAGATACGCAGTATTTT
TRBV11-2	TRBD1	TRBJ1-3	-	CASRRQGEFSTLYF	TGTGCCAGCAGAAGACAGGGGGAATTTAGCACCTTATATTTT
TRBV11-1	TRBD1	TRBJ1-1	-	CAISTQGDTEAFF	TGTGCCATCAGCACGCAGGGGGACACTGAAGCTTTCTTT
TRBV20-1	-	TRBJ1-5	once	CSAGGGGTGCILANQPQHF	TGCAGTGCTGGAGGGGGGGGTACAGGGTGCATTCTAGCAAATCAGCCCCAGCATTTT
TRBV6-1	-	TRBJ1-3	many	CASTLQSFSGNTIYF	TGTGCCAGCACATTACAGAGTTTCTCTGGAAACACCATATATTTT
TRBV11-2	TRBD1	TRBJ2-7	-	CASSRVGQAIESYEQYF	TGTGCTAGCAGCCGGGTGGGACAGGCCATCGAATCCTACGAGCAGTACTTC
TRBV4-2	TRBD2	TRBJ2-1	many	CASSQDSSGGAYNEQFF	TGTGCCAGCAGCCAAGATTCTAGCGGGGGGGCTTACAATGAGCAGTTCTTC
TRBV11-2	-	TRBJ2-6	-	CASSLVPEDRPSGANVLTF	TGTGCCAGCAGCTTAGTTCCTGAGGATAGGCCTTCTGGGGCCAACGTCCTGACCTTC
TRBV11-2	TRBD1	TRBJ1-2	once	CVSRGPLEYDYTF	TGTGTCAGCAGGGGGCCGTTGGAATATGACTACACCTTC
TRBV5-1	TRBD1	TRBJ2-7	-	CASSFDRGPEQYF	TGCGCCAGCAGCTTTGACAGGGGACCAGAGCAGTACTTC
TRBV6-2/TRBV6-3	TRBD1	TRBJ1-5	-	CASRRQGQSGNRLQHF	TGTGCCAGCAGGCGACAGGGACAAAGCGGGAATCGGCTCCAACATTTT
TRBV11-3	-	TRBJ2-1	-	CANTPTRGGAHEQFF	TGTGCAAACACCCCAACTAGAGGGGGGGCCCATGAGCAGTTCTTC
TRBV28	-	TRBJ1-5	once	CASSLFYAGKWGQSQHF	TGTGCCAGCAGTTTATTTTACGCGGGGAAATGGGGTCAGTCCCAGCATTTC
TRBV11-2	-	TRBJ2-5	-	CASSLVQETQYF	TGTGCCAGCAGCTTAGTTCAAGAGACCCAGTACTTC